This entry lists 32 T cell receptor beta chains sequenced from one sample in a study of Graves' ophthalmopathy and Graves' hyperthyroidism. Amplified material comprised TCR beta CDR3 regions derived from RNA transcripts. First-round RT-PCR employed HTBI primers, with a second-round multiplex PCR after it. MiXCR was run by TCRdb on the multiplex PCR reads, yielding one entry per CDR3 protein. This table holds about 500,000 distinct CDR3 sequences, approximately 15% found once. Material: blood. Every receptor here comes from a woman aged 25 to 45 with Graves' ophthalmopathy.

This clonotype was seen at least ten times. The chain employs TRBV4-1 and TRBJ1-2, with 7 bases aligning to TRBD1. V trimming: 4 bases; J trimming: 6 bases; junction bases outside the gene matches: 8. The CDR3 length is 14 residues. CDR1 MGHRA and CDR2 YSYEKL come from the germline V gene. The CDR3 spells CASSPGTASNGYTF. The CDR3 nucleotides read TGCGCCAGCAGCCCCGGGACAGCGTCTAATGGCTACACCTTC.

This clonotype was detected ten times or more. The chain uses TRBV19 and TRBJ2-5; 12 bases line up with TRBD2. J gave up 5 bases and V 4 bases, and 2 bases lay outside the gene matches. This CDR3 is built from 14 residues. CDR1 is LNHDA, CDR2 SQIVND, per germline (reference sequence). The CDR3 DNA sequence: TGTGCCAGTAGTACGGGACTAGCGGGTGAGACCCAGTACTTC. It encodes CASSTGLAGETQYF.

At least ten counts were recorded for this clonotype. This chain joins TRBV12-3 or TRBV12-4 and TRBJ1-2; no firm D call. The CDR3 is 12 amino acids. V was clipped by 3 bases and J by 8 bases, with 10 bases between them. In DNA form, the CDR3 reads TGTGCCAGCAGTTTTCGCCAGCGCGGCTACACCTTC. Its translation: CASSFRQRGYTF.

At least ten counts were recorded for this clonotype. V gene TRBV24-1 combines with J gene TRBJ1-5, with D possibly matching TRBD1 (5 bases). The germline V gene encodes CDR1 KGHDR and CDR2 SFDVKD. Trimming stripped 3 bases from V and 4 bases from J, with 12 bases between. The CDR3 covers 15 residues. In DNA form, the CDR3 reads TGTGCCACCAGTGATCCCATGGGGGGAAATCAGCCCCAGCATTTT. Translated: CATSDPMGGNQPQHF.

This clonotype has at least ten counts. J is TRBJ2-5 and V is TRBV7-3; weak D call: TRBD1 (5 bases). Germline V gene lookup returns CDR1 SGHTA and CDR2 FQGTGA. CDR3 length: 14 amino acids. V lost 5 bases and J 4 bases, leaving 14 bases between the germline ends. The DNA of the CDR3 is TGTGCCAGCAGCCAAGGGAATCAGGGAGAGACCCAGTACTTC. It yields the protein CASSQGNQGETQYF. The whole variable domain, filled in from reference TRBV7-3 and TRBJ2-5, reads GAGVSQTPSNKVTEKGKYVELRCDPISGHTALYWYRQSLGQGPEFLIYFQGTGAADDSGLPNDRFFAVRPEGSVSTLKIQRTERGDSAVYLCASSQGNQGETQYFGPGTRLLVL.

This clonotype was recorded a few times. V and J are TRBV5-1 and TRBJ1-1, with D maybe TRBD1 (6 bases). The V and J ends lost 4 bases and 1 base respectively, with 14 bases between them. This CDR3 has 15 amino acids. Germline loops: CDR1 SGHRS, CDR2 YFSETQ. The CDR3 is CASSKKETGNTEAFF. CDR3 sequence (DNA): TGCGCCAGCAGCAAAAAAGAGACAGGGAACACTGAAGCTTTCTTT. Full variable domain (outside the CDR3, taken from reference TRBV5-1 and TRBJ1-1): KAGVTQTPRYLIKTRGQQVTLSCSPISGHRSVSWYQQTPGQGLQFLFEYFSETQRNKGNFPGRFSGRQFSNSRSEMNVSTLELGDSALYLCASSKKETGNTEAFFGQGTRLTVV.

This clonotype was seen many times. CDR3 protein: CASAPLGGRGARETQYF. The CDR3 DNA follows: TGTGCCAGCGCACCTCTCGGCGGGCGGGGGGCCCGAGAGACCCAGTACTTC. The chain uses TRBV6-2 or TRBV6-3 and TRBJ2-5; TRBD2 aligns across 8 bases. CDR1 and CDR2 from the germline V gene are MNHEY and SVGEGT. V dropped 8 bases and J dropped 4; count of bases not matched to a gene: 18. There are 17 residues in the CDR3.

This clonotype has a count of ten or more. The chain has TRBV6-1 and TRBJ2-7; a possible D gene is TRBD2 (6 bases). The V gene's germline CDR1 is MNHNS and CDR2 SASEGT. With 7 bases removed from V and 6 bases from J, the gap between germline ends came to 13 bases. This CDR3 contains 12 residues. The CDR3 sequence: CASNPLAREQYF. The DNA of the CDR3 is TGTGCCAGCAACCCGCTAGCGCGCGAGCAGTACTTC.

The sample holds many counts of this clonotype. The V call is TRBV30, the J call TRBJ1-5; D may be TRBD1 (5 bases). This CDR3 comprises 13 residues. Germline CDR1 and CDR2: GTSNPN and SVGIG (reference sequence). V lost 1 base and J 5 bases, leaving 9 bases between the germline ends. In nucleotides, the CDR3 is TGTGCCTGGAGTGGGCCAGGGCATCAGCCCCAGCATTTT. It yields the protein CAWSGPGHQPQHF.

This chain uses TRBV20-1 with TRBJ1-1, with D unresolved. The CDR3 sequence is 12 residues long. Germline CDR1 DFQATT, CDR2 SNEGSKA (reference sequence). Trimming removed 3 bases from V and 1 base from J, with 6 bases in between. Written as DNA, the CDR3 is TGCAGTGCTAGTCTAGAGAACACTGAAGCTTTCTTT. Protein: CSASLENTEAFF.

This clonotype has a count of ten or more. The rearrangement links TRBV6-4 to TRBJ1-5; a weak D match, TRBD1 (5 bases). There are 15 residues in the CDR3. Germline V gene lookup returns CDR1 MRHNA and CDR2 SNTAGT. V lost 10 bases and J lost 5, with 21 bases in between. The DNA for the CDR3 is TGTGCCACGCGGTTGGACAAAAAGGGGCATCAGCCCCAGCATTTT. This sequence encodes CATRLDKKGHQPQHF.

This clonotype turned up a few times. The CDR3 DNA reads TGTGCCTGGAGTGTGAGACTGGACTACGAGCAGTACTTC. Amino acid sequence: CAWSVRLDYEQYF. This chain uses TRBV30 with TRBJ2-7; the D is unclear. Germline-derived CDR1 and CDR2 are GTSNPN and SVGIG (reference sequence). V lost 0 bases and J 3 bases, leaving 9 bases between the germline ends. The CDR3 is 13 residues long.

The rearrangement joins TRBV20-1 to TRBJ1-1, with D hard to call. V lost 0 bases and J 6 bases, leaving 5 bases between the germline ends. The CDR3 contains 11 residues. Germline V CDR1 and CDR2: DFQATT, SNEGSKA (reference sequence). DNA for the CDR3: TGCAGTGCTAGAGAACGGGCTGAAGCTTTCTTT. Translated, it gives CSARERAEAFF.

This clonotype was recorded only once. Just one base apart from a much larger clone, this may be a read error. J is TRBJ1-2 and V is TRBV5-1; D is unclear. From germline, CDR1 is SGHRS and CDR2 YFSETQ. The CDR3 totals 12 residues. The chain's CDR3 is CASSDGVYDYTF. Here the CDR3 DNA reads TGCGCCAGCAGCGACGGAGTCTATGACTACACCTTC.

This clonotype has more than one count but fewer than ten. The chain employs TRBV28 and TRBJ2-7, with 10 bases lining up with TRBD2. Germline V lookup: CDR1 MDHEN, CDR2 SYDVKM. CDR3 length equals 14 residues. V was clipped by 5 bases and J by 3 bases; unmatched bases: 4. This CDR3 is CASSIGLADYEQYF. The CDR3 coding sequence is TGTGCCAGCAGTATCGGACTAGCGGACTACGAGCAGTACTTC.

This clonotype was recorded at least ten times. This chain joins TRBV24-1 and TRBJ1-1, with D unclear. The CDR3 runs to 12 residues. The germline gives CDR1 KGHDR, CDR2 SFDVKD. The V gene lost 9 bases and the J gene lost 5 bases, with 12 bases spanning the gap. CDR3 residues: CATGSAGTEAFF. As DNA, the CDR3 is TGTGCCACCGGGAGTGCTGGGACTGAAGCTTTCTTT.

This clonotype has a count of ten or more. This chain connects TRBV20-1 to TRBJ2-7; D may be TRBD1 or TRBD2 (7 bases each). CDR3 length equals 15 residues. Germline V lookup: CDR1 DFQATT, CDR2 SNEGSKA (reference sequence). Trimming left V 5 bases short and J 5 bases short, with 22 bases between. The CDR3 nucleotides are TGCAGTGCTCCCGACAGGGAGGGCAAGGACAACGAGCAGTACTTC. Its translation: CSAPDREGKDNEQYF.

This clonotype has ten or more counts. The CDR3 nucleotides are TGTGCCAGCAGTATACAGGGTGACACTGAAGCTTTCTTT. It yields the protein CASSIQGDTEAFF. The chain employs TRBV6-5 and TRBJ1-1, with D tentatively TRBD1 (6 bases). Trimming pared 5 bases from V and 3 bases from J, leaving 10 bases between. Looked up from germline, CDR1 is MNHEY and CDR2 is SVGAGI. This CDR3 region has 13 residues.

The CDR3 DNA reads TGTGCTAGTGGTATACTAACTGAAGCTTTCTTT. Residues: CASGILTEAFF. V usage is TRBV12-5 and J usage is TRBJ1-1; D remains ambiguous. The CDR3 length is 11 residues. V lost 5 bases and J lost 5, with 6 bases in between. CDR1 is LGHNT and CDR2 is FRNRAP in the germline V gene.

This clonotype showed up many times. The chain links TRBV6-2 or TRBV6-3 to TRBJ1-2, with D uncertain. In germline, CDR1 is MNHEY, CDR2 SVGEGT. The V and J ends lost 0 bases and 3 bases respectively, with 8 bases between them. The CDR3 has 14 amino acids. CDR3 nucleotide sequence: TGTGCCAGCAGTTACTCGACGCGATACTATGGCTACACCTTC. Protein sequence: CASSYSTRYYGYTF.

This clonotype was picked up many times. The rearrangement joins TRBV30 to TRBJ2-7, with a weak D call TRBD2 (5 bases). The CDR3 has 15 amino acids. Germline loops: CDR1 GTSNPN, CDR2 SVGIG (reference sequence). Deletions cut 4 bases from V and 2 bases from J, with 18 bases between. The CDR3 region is CAWNEEVRVPYEQYF. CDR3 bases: TGTGCCTGGAATGAGGAGGTGAGGGTGCCCTACGAGCAGTACTTC.

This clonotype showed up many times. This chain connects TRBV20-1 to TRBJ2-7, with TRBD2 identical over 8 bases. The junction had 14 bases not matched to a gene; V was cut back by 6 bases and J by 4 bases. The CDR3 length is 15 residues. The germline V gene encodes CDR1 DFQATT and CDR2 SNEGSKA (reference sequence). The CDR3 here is CSATPGGGRQYEQYF. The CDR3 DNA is TGCAGTGCAACCCCGGGAGGGGGACGGCAATACGAGCAGTACTTC.

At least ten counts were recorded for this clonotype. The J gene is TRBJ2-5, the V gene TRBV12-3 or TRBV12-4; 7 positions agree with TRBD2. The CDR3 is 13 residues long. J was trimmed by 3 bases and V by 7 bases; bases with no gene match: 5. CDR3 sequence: CASTPGTKETQYF. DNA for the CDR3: TGTGCCAGCACACCCGGGACTAAAGAGACCCAGTACTTC.

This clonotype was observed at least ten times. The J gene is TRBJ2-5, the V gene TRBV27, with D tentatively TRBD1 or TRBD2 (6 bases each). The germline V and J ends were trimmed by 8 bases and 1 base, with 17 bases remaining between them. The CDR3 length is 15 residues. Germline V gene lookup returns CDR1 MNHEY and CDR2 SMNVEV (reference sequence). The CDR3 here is CASSLSGASQETQYF. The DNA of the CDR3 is TGTGCCAGCTCCTTATCGGGGGCCAGCCAAGAGACCCAGTACTTC.

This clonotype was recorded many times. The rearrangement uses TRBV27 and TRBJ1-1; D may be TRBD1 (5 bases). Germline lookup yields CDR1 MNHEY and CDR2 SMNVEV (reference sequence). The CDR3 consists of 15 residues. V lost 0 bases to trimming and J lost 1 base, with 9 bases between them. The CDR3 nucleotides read TGTGCCAGCAGTTTATCTGGAGGGGAGAACACTGAAGCTTTCTTT. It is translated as CASSLSGGENTEAFF.

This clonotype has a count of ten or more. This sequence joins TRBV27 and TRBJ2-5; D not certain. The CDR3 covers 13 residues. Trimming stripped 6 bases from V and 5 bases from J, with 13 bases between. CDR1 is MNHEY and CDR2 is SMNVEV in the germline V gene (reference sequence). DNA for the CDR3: TGTGCCAGCAGCGGGTGGGCCCAGGAGACCCAGTACTTC. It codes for CASSGWAQETQYF.

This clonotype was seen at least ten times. The CDR3 DNA follows: TGTGCCAGCAGTTTAGCGAGCCAGGGGGCTAGCTACACCTTC. This codes for CASSLASQGASYTF. This rearrangement joins TRBV12-3 or TRBV12-4 to TRBJ1-2, with TRBD1 identical over 8 bases. With V trimmed by 0 bases and J by 9 bases, 6 bases remained unmatched. The CDR3 consists of 14 residues.

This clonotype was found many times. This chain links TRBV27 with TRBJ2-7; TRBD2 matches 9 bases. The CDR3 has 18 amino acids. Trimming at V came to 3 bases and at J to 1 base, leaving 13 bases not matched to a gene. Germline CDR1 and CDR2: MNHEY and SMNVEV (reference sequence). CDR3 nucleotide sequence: TGTGCCAGCAGTTTCACCCCGCCAAGCGGGAGGATATCCTACGAGCAGTACTTC. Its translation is CASSFTPPSGRISYEQYF.

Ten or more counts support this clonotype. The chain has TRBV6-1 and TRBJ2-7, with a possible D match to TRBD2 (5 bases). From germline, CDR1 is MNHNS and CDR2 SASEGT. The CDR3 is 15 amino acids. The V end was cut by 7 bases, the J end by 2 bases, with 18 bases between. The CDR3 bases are TGTGCCAGCACCATCCTACTAGGAGGAACCTACGAGCAGTACTTC. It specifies CASTILLGGTYEQYF.

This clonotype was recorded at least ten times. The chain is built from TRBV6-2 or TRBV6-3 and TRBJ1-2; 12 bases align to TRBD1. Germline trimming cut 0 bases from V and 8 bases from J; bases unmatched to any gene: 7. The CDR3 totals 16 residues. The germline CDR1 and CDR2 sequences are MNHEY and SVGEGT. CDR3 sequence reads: CASSYSRDRGLDGYTF. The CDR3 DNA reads TGTGCCAGCAGTTACTCCCGGGACAGGGGGCTTGACGGCTACACCTTC.

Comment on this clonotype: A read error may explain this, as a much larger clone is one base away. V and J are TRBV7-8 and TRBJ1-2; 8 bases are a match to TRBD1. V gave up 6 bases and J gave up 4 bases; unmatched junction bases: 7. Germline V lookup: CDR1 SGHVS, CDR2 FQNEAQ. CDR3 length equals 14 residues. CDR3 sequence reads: CASSQDRDGYGYTF. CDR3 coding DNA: TGTGCCAGCAGTCAGGACAGGGATGGCTATGGCTACACCTTC.

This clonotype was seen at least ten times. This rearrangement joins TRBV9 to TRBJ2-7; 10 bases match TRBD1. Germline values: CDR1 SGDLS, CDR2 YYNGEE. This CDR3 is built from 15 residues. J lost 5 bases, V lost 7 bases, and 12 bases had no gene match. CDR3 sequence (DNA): TGTGCCAGCGTAGCGGAGAGACAGGGGGCCCACGAGCAGTACTTC. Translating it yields CASVAERQGAHEQYF.